A single TCR beta chain is shown here with its context. The antigen is undetermined. This sample is part of a study of shared clonotypes between healthy human individuals. Study-wide context: Samples came from two female and a few male donors aged 18 to 49.

Methods used by the authors: ImmunoSEQ only sent back junction sequences with no quality scores, so filtering was done differently. Here immunoSEQ multiplex PCR was the method, and the copy in TCRdb shows in-frame clones only, minus some. From that table come the V and J calls and clone size; the DNA was used to work out D and trimming. The data hold around 550,000 clones, with about 95% observed a single time. Study conclusions and caveats: Between a handful of donors, naive CD4 clonotypes were shared at a level of around 4.8%.

The germline gives CDR1 SEHNR, CDR2 FQNEAQ (reference sequence). Between the trimmed V and J ends, which lost 5 bases and 3 bases, there was a span of 20 bases. The CDR3 length is 16 residues. CD8 cells classed as naive were CD45RO-negative and positively selected for CCR7, excluding terminally differentiated effector memory CD45RA+ cells. Every one of the donors was a Caucasian adult that lived in Nashville, Tennessee. This TCR was sampled from a woman younger than 45 in good health. This chain joins TRBV7-9 and TRBJ2-7, with TRBD2 as a possible D gene (6 bases). The sample taken for sequencing was naive CD8+ T cells sorted from blood. The chain's CDR3 is CASSMTGVELIYEQYF. DNA of the CDR3: TGTGCCAGCAGCATGACGGGAGTTGAATTAATCTACGAGCAGTACTTC. The entire variable domain, with the rest obtained from reference TRBV7-9 and TRBJ2-7, is as follows: DTGVSQNPRHKITKRGQNVTFRCDPISEHNRLYWYRQTLGQGPEFLTYFQNEAQLEKSRLLSDRFSAERPKGSFSTLEIQRTEQGDSAMYLCASSMTGVELIYEQYFGPGTRLTVT.